The 18 T cell receptor beta chains reported below all come from one sample, sequenced in a study of neurological immune-mediated disorders. TCRdb redid the calling of the 5' RACE reads with MiXCR, one entry per CDR3 protein. The sample yields over 45,000 distinct CDR3 sequences, approximately 3% seen once. The sample was PBMCs. The origin of the receptors is a woman aged 45-65 years with multiple sclerosis.

The sample holds many counts of this clonotype. The DNA of the CDR3 is TGCACAAGAAGTAATCAGCCCCAGCATTTT. It yields the protein CTRSNQPQHF. This chain links TRBV20-1 with TRBJ1-5; D is unresolved. The CDR3 has 10 amino acids. From germline, CDR1 is DFQATT and CDR2 SNEGSKA (reference sequence).

A word on this clonotype: This could be a read error, since a much larger clone is one nucleotide away. The chain combines TRBV7-2 with TRBJ1-5, with 8 bases lining up with TRBD1. Germline-derived CDR1 and CDR2 are SGHTA and FQGNSA. This CDR3 comprises 15 residues. CDR3 sequence: CASSLSPGGAEPQNF. The CDR3 DNA sequence: TGTGCCAGCAGCTTGTCCCCAGGGGGCGCGGAGCCCCAGAATTTT.

This clonotype was seen many times. V usage is TRBV20-1 and J usage is TRBJ1-2; 10 nucleotides match TRBD1. The trim removed 5 bases at V and 8 bases at J, leaving 8 bases unmatched. Germline V gives CDR1 DFQATT, CDR2 SNEGSKA (reference sequence). CDR3 length equals 13 residues. CDR3 region: CSASRQGAQGYTF. For the CDR3, the DNA is TGCAGTGCTTCTAGACAGGGGGCTCAGGGCTACACCTTC.

This clonotype was counted many times. This chain links TRBV15 with TRBJ2-7; D possibly corresponds to TRBD1 (5 bases). The ends were cut back, 0 bases at V and 0 bases at J, with 18 bases in the middle. In germline, CDR1 is LNHNV, CDR2 YYDKDF (reference sequence). This CDR3 is 18 amino acids long. The CDR3 here is CATSRDGWGLPSSYEQYV. The CDR3 coding sequence is TGTGCCACCAGCAGAGACGGCTGGGGCCTGCCGAGCTCCTACGAGCAGTACGTC.

The chain has TRBV20-1 and TRBJ1-6, with D uncertain. The CDR3 covers 15 residues. Per germline, CDR1 DFQATT and CDR2 SNEGSKA (reference sequence). Trimming left V 5 bases short and J 6 bases short, with 17 bases between. The CDR3 nucleotides read TGCAGTGCTTTCAACCCTAGGGTTGGTAATTCACCCCTCCACTTT. It specifies CSAFNPRVGNSPLHF.

This clonotype was detected ten times or more. The V call is TRBV20-1, the J call TRBJ2-1, with 12 bases fitting TRBD2. The length of the CDR3 is 15 residues. The V and J ends lost 4 bases and 8 bases, in that order; junction bases with no gene match: 9. Germline assignment: CDR1 DFQATT and CDR2 SNEGSKA (reference sequence). The chain's CDR3 is CSATHGTSGLYEQFF. The CDR3 DNA reads TGCAGTGCTACCCATGGGACTAGCGGGCTCTATGAGCAGTTCTTC.

This clonotype has a count of ten or more. The chain links TRBV20-1 to TRBJ2-2, with D possibly matching TRBD2 (6 bases). From germline, CDR1 is DFQATT and CDR2 SNEGSKA (reference sequence). There are 14 residues in the CDR3. V was trimmed by 2 bases and J by 2 bases, leaving 9 bases between them. The CDR3 bases are TGCAGTGCTAGACCGCGGGGTAACACCGGGGAGCTGTTTTTT. This sequence encodes CSARPRGNTGELFF.

This clonotype showed up just a few times. This chain joins TRBV4-1 and TRBJ2-3; D is ambiguous. Trimming left V 0 bases short and J 0 bases short, with 13 bases between. The CDR3 contains 17 residues. From germline, CDR1 is MGHRA and CDR2 YSYEKL. Here the CDR3 reads CASSQDARTSSTDTQYF. DNA of the CDR3: TGCGCCAGCAGCCAAGACGCCCGGACGAGTAGCACAGATACGCAGTATTTT.

This clonotype showed up just a few times. A read error is possible here, since a much larger clone lies one base away. This chain links TRBV20-1 with TRBJ1-1; unclear D gene. The V end lost 7 bases, the J end lost 3 bases, and 12 bases lay between the germline ends. Germline V lookup: CDR1 DFQATT, CDR2 SNEGSKA (reference sequence). The CDR3 spans 12 residues. CDR3 DNA sequence: TGCAGTGACAGCTGGGGTTACACTGAAGCTTTCTTT. Translation: CSDSWGYTEAFF.

This clonotype was detected ten times or more. This chain joins TRBV20-1 and TRBJ2-1; 10 nucleotides match TRBD2. V lost 3 bases, J lost 5 bases, and 10 bases stayed unmatched. This CDR3 region has 16 residues. Germline V gene data show CDR1 as DFQATT and CDR2 as SNEGSKA (reference sequence). The CDR3 DNA follows: TGCAGTGCTAGGACCCCCTGGAGCGGGAGGGACAATGAGCAGTTCTTC. Its translation is CSARTPWSGRDNEQFF.

With regard to this clonotype: A read error is likely, as this CDR3 ends without the conserved phenylalanine or tryptophan. The V call is TRBV20-1, the J call TRBJ2-5, with 12 bases fitting TRBD2. This CDR3 region has 17 residues. The V gene's germline CDR1 is DFQATT and CDR2 SNEGSKA (reference sequence). V lost 6 bases, J lost 3 bases, and 14 bases stayed unmatched. CDR3 protein: CSAPEFLAGGPKETQYN. The CDR3 DNA is TGCAGTGCCCCAGAGTTCCTAGCGGGGGGGCCTAAAGAGACCCAGTACAAC.

There are many counts of this clonotype. The rearrangement links TRBV3-1 to TRBJ2-3; D gene uncertain. V lost 0 bases, J lost 7 bases, and 8 bases lay in between. This CDR3 spans 13 amino acids. Germline V CDR1 and CDR2: LGHDT, YNNKEL (reference sequence). The CDR3 bases are TGTGCCAGCAGCCAAGATTTGATATATACGCAGTATTTT. Translation gives CASSQDLIYTQYF.

This clonotype was counted many times. The V and J genes are TRBV20-1 and TRBJ2-7, with TRBD2 matching over 7 bases. V lost 6 bases and J lost 6; bases outside the gene matches: 11. CDR3 size: 13 residues. Germline lookup yields CDR1 DFQATT and CDR2 SNEGSKA (reference sequence). CDR3 sequence reads: CSAWTAGVGEQYF. The CDR3 DNA reads as TGCAGTGCGTGGACCGCGGGGGTAGGCGAGCAGTACTTC.

This clonotype was seen at least ten times. The chain links TRBV20-1 to TRBJ2-1; 11 bases agree with TRBD2. Per the germline V gene, CDR1 is DFQATT and CDR2 is SNEGSKA (reference sequence). The CDR3 consists of 15 residues. The V gene end was trimmed by 0 bases and the J gene end by 8 bases; junction bases not matched to a gene: 6. CDR3 protein: CSARDFSSGRYEQFF. In DNA form, the CDR3 reads TGCAGTGCTAGAGATTTCTCTAGCGGGAGGTATGAGCAGTTCTTC.

This clonotype was picked up many times. The chain joins TRBV6-6 to TRBJ2-3; TRBD2 agrees at 10 bases. This CDR3 is 14 amino acids long. CDR1 and CDR2 from the germline V gene are MNHNY and SVGAGI (reference sequence). Trimming removed 5 bases from V and 4 bases from J; junction bases left unmatched: 3. The DNA of the CDR3 is TGTGCCAGCAGTCAAGCGGGAGGGGCAGATACGCAGTATTTT. Its protein product is CASSQAGGADTQYF.

This clonotype appeared a few times. This may be a read error, as it is one base from a much larger clone. The chain recombines TRBV5-1 with TRBJ2-5; D is ambiguous. Germline CDR1 reads SGHRS; CDR2 reads YFSETQ. The CDR3 loop spans 14 amino acids. The CDR3 region is CASSFEGFQGTQYF. DNA for the CDR3: TGCGCCAGCAGCTTCGAAGGGTTTCAAGGGACCCAGTACTTC.

This clonotype was picked up many times. V and J are TRBV12-3 or TRBV12-4 and TRBJ1-2; 9 bases agree with TRBD1. V shed 3 bases and J 4 bases; nucleotides not matched to a gene: 0. The CDR3 runs to 13 residues. The chain's CDR3 is CASSLGQGYGYTF. CDR3 DNA: TGTGCCAGCAGTTTGGGACAGGGCTATGGCTACACCTTC.

This clonotype was found many times. This rearrangement joins TRBV25-1 to TRBJ1-4; 7 nucleotides align to TRBD1. Germline lookup yields CDR1 MGHDK and CDR2 SYGVNS. V lost 0 bases, J lost 9 bases, and 13 bases stayed unmatched. This CDR3 comprises 17 residues. CDR3 DNA: TGTGCCAGCAGTGAATATAGAGCAGGGGGTATATTGAAAAAACTGTTTTTT. Protein: CASSEYRAGGILKKLFF.